The clone carrying this TCR beta chain occurred a few times. Its antigen is currently unknown. The data were taken from a study of T-cell memory formation after mild COVID-19. Study findings and constraints: Clones that shrank (day 15 to 85) were balanced CD4/CD8, whereas later expanders leaned CD4+. Among contracting clones, CD4+ were mainly CM/EM and CD8+ enriched in EMRA. Some responding clones appeared in pre-infection memory, suggesting cross-reactive memory joined.

Germline V lookup: CDR1 MNHEY, CDR2 SMNVEV (reference sequence). The CDR3 is 12 amino acids. Constant-segment-primed 5'RACE gave TCR alpha and TCR beta cDNA libraries with sample barcodes and UMIs. TCRdb analysed the 5' RACE reads with MiXCR anew, one entry per CDR3 protein. The sample lists 450,000 or so distinct CDR3 sequences, around 20% occurring once. V is TRBV27 and J is TRBJ2-7, with 8 bases lining up with TRBD2. The J call is doubtful: the DNA matches TRBJ2-1 better. Sequencing used PBMCs or a T cell subset sorted from them (not recorded which). This receptor was identified in an adult woman who had mild COVID-19 (a few samples of this study predate the infection). Cell type and time point are not known. The CDR3: CASRTGAGAQFF. The DNA of the CDR3 is TGTGCCAGCAGAACTGGAGCGGGGGCCCAGTTCTTC.